These 18 T cell receptor beta chains were all obtained from the same sample, sequenced in a study of control samples from healthy donors and cancer patients. TCRdb's table, derived via immunoSEQ multiplex PCR, lists solely in-frame clones and lacks some. The sample shows around 100,000 clones, almost 90% of them seen only once. Sequenced input: blood. The receptors originated from a man in his thirties or forties in good health.

The chain joins TRBV11-2 to TRBJ2-3; TRBD1 is a possible D gene (6 bases). Trimming removed 6 bases at V and 0 bases at J, with 22 bases between. This CDR3 comprises 18 residues. CDR1 is SGHAT, CDR2 FQNNGV, per germline. The CDR3 DNA is TGTGCCAGCAGGAGCCTCCCGCCCCGGGACACTAGCACAGATACGCAGTATTTT. Amino acid sequence: CASRSLPPRDTSTDTQYF. Combining the CDR3 with reference TRBV11-2 and TRBJ2-3 gives the whole variable domain EAGVAQSPRYKIIEKRQSVAFWCNPISGHATLYWYQQILGQGPKLLIQFQNNGVVDDSQLPKDRFSAERLKGVDSTLKIQPAKLEDSAVYLCASRSLPPRDTSTDTQYFGPGTRLTVL.

The rearrangement joins TRBV7-8 to TRBJ2-5; D possibly corresponds to TRBD1 (6 bases). V lost 1 base to trimming and J lost 6 bases, with 12 bases between them. Germline assignment: CDR1 SGHVS and CDR2 FQNEAQ. This CDR3 is built from 14 residues. Here the CDR3 DNA reads TGTGCCAGCAGCTTAGTTGCAGGGGAACAGACCCAGTACTTC. This translates into CASSLVAGEQTQYF.

J is TRBJ2-3 and V is TRBV11-2; tentatively, D is TRBD1 or TRBD2 (5 bases each). CDR1 and CDR2 (germline): SGHAT, FQNNGV. The CDR3 covers 16 residues. V lost 1 base to trimming and J lost 2 bases, with 13 bases between them. Here the CDR3 DNA reads TGTGCCAGCAGCTTAGGCGTGGGACCAACCACAGATACGCAGTATTTT. This translates into CASSLGVGPTTDTQYF.

The CDR3 nucleotides are TGTGCCAGCAGCTTAGATCACAGTCTAGATGGTGAGCAGTTCTTC. This encodes CASSLDHSLDGEQFF. This chain links TRBV7-2 with TRBJ2-1, with D uncertain. V dropped 1 base and J dropped 9 bases, with 16 bases sitting between them. This CDR3 is built from 15 residues. The germline gives CDR1 SGHTA, CDR2 FQGNSA. The full variable domain, in which reference TRBV7-2 and TRBJ2-1 provide the parts outside the CDR3, is GAGVSQSPSNKVTEKGKDVELRCDPISGHTALYWYRQSLGQGLEFLIYFQGNSAPDKSGLPSDRFSAERTGGSVSTLTIQRTQQEDSAVYLCASSLDHSLDGEQFFGPGTRLTVL.

The chain carries TRBV28 and TRBJ1-1; weak D call: TRBD1 (6 bases). The CDR3 extends over 15 amino acids. The V gene's germline CDR1 is MDHEN and CDR2 SYDVKM. Between the trimmed V and J ends, which lost 3 bases and 1 base, there was a span of 12 bases. The CDR3 bases are TGTGCCAGCAGTTTGTTGGACAGAGAGAACACTGAAGCTTTCTTT. Encoded protein: CASSLLDRENTEAFF.

The chain recombines TRBV12-3 or TRBV12-4 with TRBJ1-1; D not certain. CDR3 length: 11 residues. The germline V and J ends were trimmed by 5 bases and 1 base, with 2 bases remaining between them. The CDR3 region is CASSANTEAFF. Here the CDR3 DNA reads TGTGCCAGCAGTGCGAACACTGAAGCTTTCTTT.

V usage is TRBV27 and J usage is TRBJ1-5; D remains unclear. Trimming removed 5 bases at V and 4 bases at J, with 6 bases between. The CDR3 loop spans 12 amino acids. Germline V gives CDR1 MNHEY, CDR2 SMNVEV (reference sequence). CDR3 in DNA: TGTGCCAGCAGTCCCCAGAATCAGCCCCAGCATTTT. Translation gives CASSPQNQPQHF.

CDR3 amino acids: CAGLSQGATGELFF. DNA for the CDR3: TGTGCCGGGTTATCACAGGGGGCCACCGGGGAGCTGTTTTTT. The rearrangement uses TRBV7-9 and TRBJ2-2; 9 bases align to TRBD1. Germline V gene data show CDR1 as SEHNR and CDR2 as FQNEAQ (reference sequence). The CDR3 extends over 14 amino acids. V was clipped by 11 bases and J by 4 bases; unmatched bases: 8. Supplemented by reference TRBV7-9 and TRBJ2-2, the full variable domain reads DTGVSQNPRHKITKRGQNVTFRCDPISEHNRLYWYRQTLGQGPEFLTYFQNEAQLEKSRLLSDRFSAERPKGSFSTLEIQRTEQGDSAMYLCAGLSQGATGELFFGEGSRLTVL.

V usage is TRBV4-2 and J usage is TRBJ2-3, with 7 bases identical to TRBD1. The germline V gene encodes CDR1 LGHNA and CDR2 YNFKEQ. The V gene end was trimmed by 5 bases and the J gene end by 4 bases; junction bases not matched to a gene: 3. CDR3 length equals 13 residues. The CDR3 DNA is TGTGCCAGCAGCGAACAGGGGCCAGATACGCAGTATTTT. It is translated as CASSEQGPDTQYF.

The chain links TRBV6-6 to TRBJ1-2; 9 bases align to TRBD1. V was pared by 4 bases and J by 8 bases, with 5 bases of the junction left unmatched. Germline V gives CDR1 MNHNY, CDR2 SVGAGI (reference sequence). The CDR3 runs to 13 residues. The CDR3 DNA follows: TGTGCCAGCAGTTCACAGGGGGCGGAAGGCTACACCTTC. Protein product: CASSSQGAEGYTF.

V gene TRBV5-4 combines with J gene TRBJ2-3; 9 positions match TRBD1. The CDR3 consists of 16 residues. Trimming took 1 base from V and 4 from J; bases not matched to a gene: 7. Germline-derived CDR1 and CDR2 are SGHNT and YYREEE (reference sequence). The CDR3 DNA reads TGTGCCAGCAGCTTGTATCGGACAGGGGCGGCAGATACGCAGTATTTT. Protein: CASSLYRTGAADTQYF.

The CDR3 here is CASSLTVTGGMNTEAFF. As DNA, the CDR3 is TGTGCCAGCAGCTTAACCGTGACAGGGGGAATGAACACTGAAGCTTTCTTT. This chain connects TRBV11-2 to TRBJ1-1, with 9 bases matching TRBD1. The J segment lost 0 bases and the V segment lost 2 bases, leaving 7 bases of the junction unmatched. The CDR3 contains 17 residues. Looked up from germline, CDR1 is SGHAT and CDR2 is FQNNGV.

The chain uses TRBV9 and TRBJ1-2; D uncertain. There are 16 residues in the CDR3. Germline-derived CDR1 and CDR2 are SGDLS and YYNGEE. V lost 0 bases and J 0 bases, leaving 12 bases between the germline ends. CDR3 sequence (DNA): TGTGCCAGCAGCGTAGACGCGGCTACGTCTAACTATGGCTACACCTTC. It yields the protein CASSVDAATSNYGYTF.

This chain joins TRBV6-6 and TRBJ1-6; unclear D gene. The CDR3 consists of 13 residues. CDR1 and CDR2 (germline): MNHNY, SVGAGI (reference sequence). With 10 bases removed from V and 7 bases from J, the gap between germline ends came to 14 bases. The CDR3 DNA reads TGTGCCACCGTCAAGCAGGAGAATTCACCCCTCCACTTT. This codes for CATVKQENSPLHF.

V gene TRBV27 combines with J gene TRBJ2-1; 13 bases line up with TRBD2. The V gene end was trimmed by 5 bases and the J gene end by 15 bases; junction bases not matched to a gene: 10. There are 14 residues in the CDR3. The germline CDR1 and CDR2 sequences are MNHEY and SMNVEV (reference sequence). The DNA of the CDR3 is TGTGCCAGCAGTGTCGGGACTAGCGGGAAGAGCACGTTCTTC. It translates to CASSVGTSGKSTFF.

The gene calls are TRBV7-3 and TRBJ2-2; 7 nucleotides agree with TRBD1. Germline V gives CDR1 SGHTA, CDR2 FQGTGA. There are 17 residues in the CDR3. V lost 3 bases, J lost 6 bases, and 13 bases stayed unmatched. Written as DNA, the CDR3 is TGTGCCAGCAGCTTTCTTCCCCAAAGGGGGCTATCCGGGGAGCTGTTTTTT. This encodes CASSFLPQRGLSGELFF.

This clone was found once. The rearrangement links TRBV10-3 to TRBJ2-3, with D uncertain. The CDR3 is 11 residues long. CDR1 is ENHRY and CDR2 is SYGVKD in the germline V gene. Deletions cut 6 bases from V and 3 bases from J, with 4 bases between. DNA for the CDR3: TGTGCCATCAGCGATACAGATACGCAGTATTTT. This encodes CAISDTDTQYF.

The rearrangement links TRBV3-1 (or the pseudogene TRBV3-2) to TRBJ2-7; 7 nucleotides line up with TRBD1. Germline V lookup: CDR1 LGHDT, CDR2 YNNKEL (reference sequence). The V and J ends lost 0 bases and 2 bases, in that order; junction bases with no gene match: 4. This CDR3 spans 15 amino acids. CDR3 DNA sequence: TGTGCCAGCAGCCAAGATGGACAGGCAACCTACGAGCAGTACTTC. The encoded protein is CASSQDGQATYEQYF.